A selection of T cell receptor beta chains follows, all from one sample in a study of T cell changes during pregnancy in multiple sclerosis. Assay used: immunoSEQ multiplex PCR; TCRdb lists only in-frame clones, some missing. This table holds about 64,000 clones, around 96% found once. The sequencing used CD8+ T cells from peripheral blood mononuclear cells, collected after pregnancy. These receptors all come from a female donor with multiple sclerosis, enrolled in a pregnancy study. Both conserved end residues are part of each CDR3. A D gene is named only where the DNA matches it firmly. Rows give clone size only sometimes, using once, few, many, or a class for an expanded clone.

D | J | V | size | DNA | CDR3
. | TRBJ1-2 | TRBV9 | . | TGTGCCAGCAGCGTAGAAGTCGGTAACTATGGCTACACCTTC | CASSVEVGNYGYTF
. | TRBJ2-7 | TRBV29-1 | once | TGCAGCGTTGTGGCTCCGGGAGAGTACGAGCAGTACTTC | CSVVAPGEYEQYF
. | TRBJ2-3 | TRBV4-3 | . | TGCGCCAGCAGCCAAGATGTAAGCACAGATACGCAGTATTTT | CASSQDVSTDTQYF
TRBD1 | TRBJ2-7 | TRBV19 | . | TGTGCCAGTAGGGGGGATCCAGTAGGGGGACAGCTACCCGAGCAGTACTTC | CASRGDPVGGQLPEQYF
. | TRBJ2-7 | TRBV27 | once | TGTGCCAGCAGTTTAGCCAAGCCCTACGAGCAGTACTTC | CASSLAKPYEQYF
. | TRBJ1-1 | TRBV28 | . | TGTGCCAGCACAGTTGGGAACACTGAAGCTTTCTTT | CASTVGNTEAFF
TRBD1 | TRBJ1-1 | TRBV5-1 | . | TGCGCCAGCAGCCCCGACAGGGGGGTCACTGAAGCTTTCTTT | CASSPDRGVTEAFF
TRBD2 | TRBJ2-5 | TRBV7-9 | once | TGTGCCAGTTCTCCCGGGGGACTACCTCATCCGGCCCAGTACTTC | CASSPGGLPHPAQYF
. | TRBJ2-3 | TRBV15 | once | TGTGCCACCAGCAGAGATTTGGGTACCGAGGTTGGGTATTTT | CATSRDLGTEVGYF
. | TRBJ2-2 | TRBV11-2 | . | TGTGCCAGCAGCCCGTCCGAGGGTAGCCGGAGTGAGCTGTTTTTT | CASSPSEGSRSELFF
. | TRBJ1-4 | TRBV21-1 | . | TGTGCCAGCAGCAAAGACCTCGGTGAAAAACTGTTTTTT | CASSKDLGEKLFF
TRBD2 | TRBJ2-3 | TRBV29-1 | . | TGCAGCGTTGCTAGCGGGGTTTCAGATACGCAGTATTTT | CSVASGVSDTQYF
. | TRBJ1-3 | TRBV19 | . | TGTGCCAGTAGTATGGACAGCCTGAGAAGTTCTGGAAACACCATATATTTT | CASSMDSLRSSGNTIYF
TRBD2 | TRBJ2-2 | TRBV29-1 | . | TGCAGCGCCCTAGGGGTAGCGGGAGCCGTTGACACCGGGGAGCTGTTTTTT | CSALGVAGAVDTGELFF
TRBD1 | TRBJ2-7 | TRBV4-1 | . | TGCGCCAGCAGCCAAGCAAGAGGGCTTAGGCCGGGACAGGGGAAGTTC | CASSQARGLRPGQGKF